The 20 T cell receptor beta chains presented below share a single source sample, sequenced in a study of PD-1 blockade in classical Hodgkin lymphoma. Assay used: immunoSEQ multiplex PCR; TCRdb lists only in-frame clones, some missing. The table includes about 28,000 clones, about 82% detected once. Time point specified: cycle 4 day 1 (C4D1), after more than five weeks of nivolumab. After autologous stem cell transplantation all patients relapsed, and prior brentuximab vedotin exposure differed between cohorts. The sample consisted of peripheral blood mononuclear cells (PBMCs), taken before the fourth cycle of nivolumab. The receptors come from a human donor with classical Hodgkin lymphoma.

The chain links TRBV20-1 to TRBJ1-1; D gene uncertain. The V end was cut by 0 bases, the J end by 6 bases, with 5 bases between. CDR1 is DFQATT, CDR2 SNEGSKA, per germline (reference sequence). The CDR3 contains 11 residues. The DNA for the CDR3 is TGCAGTGCTAGAGACACTCCTGAAGCTTTCTTT. It is translated as CSARDTPEAFF.

The chain employs TRBV21-1 and TRBJ2-7; no DNA check was done on the table's D call, TRBD2. TRBV21-1 is a documented pseudogene. The CDR3 is 18 amino acids. In nucleotides, the CDR3 is TGTGCCAGCAGCCAAGAAAGAGGGAGACTAGCGGGGCCCCCAAAGCAGTACTTC. Its translation: CASSQERGRLAGPPKQYF.

The chain links TRBV6-5 to TRBJ1-2; TRBD1 agrees at 7 bases. From germline, CDR1 is MNHEY and CDR2 SVGAGI. CDR3 length: 14 residues. V shed 0 bases and J 7 bases; nucleotides not matched to a gene: 5. Here the CDR3 reads CASSYSGGKAGYTF. The CDR3 DNA reads TGTGCCAGCAGTTACTCAGGGGGCAAGGCTGGCTACACCTTC.

The chain combines TRBV19 with TRBJ1-5; D unresolved. Trimming cost V 8 bases and J 4 bases, with 12 bases left between them. This CDR3 is built from 13 residues. Germline-derived CDR1 and CDR2 are LNHDA and SQIVND (reference sequence). CDR3 in amino acids: CASGFSGNQPQHF. CDR3 coding DNA: TGTGCCAGTGGGTTTTCGGGGAATCAGCCCCAGCATTTT.

V and J are TRBV28 and TRBJ1-1; D unresolved. The CDR3 consists of 14 residues. Deletions cut 3 bases from V and 4 bases from J, with 12 bases between. Germline lookup yields CDR1 MDHEN and CDR2 SYDVKM. The CDR3 region is CASSFNPGSTEAFF. The CDR3 nucleotides are TGTGCCAGCAGTTTTAATCCCGGGAGCACTGAAGCTTTCTTT.

This clone appeared a single time. The rearrangement uses TRBV6-1 and TRBJ2-5, with D possibly TRBD2 on 6 matching bases. The germline V gene has CDR1 MNHNS and CDR2 SASEGT. This CDR3 region has 15 residues. Trimming took off 4 bases at V and 4 bases at J, with 16 bases between the two ends. CDR3 protein: CASSASVRGSETQYF. The CDR3 DNA reads as TGTGCCAGCAGTGCGTCTGTTCGGGGGTCAGAGACCCAGTACTTC.

The V gene is TRBV28, the J gene TRBJ2-7, with D perhaps matching TRBD1 (6 bases). From germline, CDR1 is MDHEN and CDR2 SYDVKM. The CDR3 contains 18 residues. V dropped 8 bases and J dropped 0 bases, with 26 bases sitting between them. The CDR3, as DNA: TGTGCCAGCCGATTAACGGGTAATCGACAGGCGAGCTCCTACGAGCAGTACTTC. Residues: CASRLTGNRQASSYEQYF.

This sequence joins TRBV5-1 and TRBJ1-2, with TRBD1 matching 8 bases. CDR1 is SGHRS and CDR2 is YFSETQ in the germline V gene. The trim removed 5 bases at V and 7 bases at J, leaving 10 bases unmatched. This CDR3 has 14 amino acids. The CDR3 coding sequence is TGCGCCAGCAGGCGGACAGGGTCAGTTCTTGGCTACACCTTC. This translates into CASRRTGSVLGYTF. Complete variable domain (other parts from reference TRBV5-1 and TRBJ1-2): KAGVTQTPRYLIKTRGQQVTLSCSPISGHRSVSWYQQTPGQGLQFLFEYFSETQRNKGNFPGRFSGRQFSNSRSEMNVSTLELGDSALYLCASRRTGSVLGYTFGSGTRLTVV.

For this clone: A junction boundary mismatches the germline segment, possibly from a read error. The V call is TRBV10-3, the J call TRBJ2-1; D is undetermined. CDR1 is ENHRY and CDR2 is SYGVKD in the germline V gene. This CDR3 comprises 12 residues. CDR3 region: CAISELAGHSLF. The CDR3 DNA reads TGTGCCATCAGTGAGTTAGCAGGCCATAGTCTCTTC.

The gene calls are TRBV4-1 and TRBJ2-7; tentatively, D is TRBD1 or TRBD2 (5 bases each). Germline lookup yields CDR1 MGHRA and CDR2 YSYEKL. Deletions cut 3 bases from V and 1 base from J, with 10 bases between. The CDR3 length is 14 residues. The DNA for the CDR3 is TGCGCCAGCAGCCAGGGGGTAAGGTCCTACGAGCAGTACTTC. The encoded protein is CASSQGVRSYEQYF.

The chain uses TRBV7-7 and TRBJ2-1; 8 nucleotides agree with TRBD2. V shed 5 bases and J 8 bases; nucleotides not matched to a gene: 5. Germline CDR1 SSHAT, CDR2 FNYEAQ (reference sequence). The CDR3 covers 13 residues. The CDR3 bases are TGTGCCAGCAGCCACAGCGGGAGCGATGAGCAGTTCTTC. It translates to CASSHSGSDEQFF.

The chain recombines TRBV10-3 with TRBJ1-1; tentative D call: TRBD1 (5 bases). CDR1 and CDR2 from the germline V gene are ENHRY and SYGVKD. Trimming removed 0 bases at V and 8 bases at J, with 16 bases between. CDR3 length equals 15 residues. The DNA of the CDR3 is TGTGCCATCAGTGAGTCATCGGGGCCGCTTGCCGAAGCTTTCTTT. Protein sequence: CAISESSGPLAEAFF.

The J gene is TRBJ2-5, the V gene TRBV27; the D is unclear. The J call may be wrong; the DNA end is better matched by TRBJ2-7. The CDR3 runs to 14 residues. Germline CDR1 is MNHEY and CDR2 is SMNVEV (reference sequence). The CDR3 reads CASSLFARPYEQYF. The CDR3 nucleotides read TGTGCCAGCAGTTTATTTGCCCGTCCCTACGAGCAGTACTTC.

This chain joins TRBV7-8 and TRBJ2-1, with 8 bases fitting TRBD1. The germline V gene has CDR1 SGHVS and CDR2 FQNEAQ. Trimming cost V 1 base and J 7 bases; bases outside gene matches: 9. The CDR3 spans 16 residues. The DNA of the CDR3 is TGTGCCAGCAGCTTAGGGTTGCAGGGGGCGTATAATGAGCAGTTCTTC. Protein: CASSLGLQGAYNEQFF.

This chain connects TRBV27 to TRBJ2-7; TRBD1 aligns across 8 bases. The V and J ends lost 6 bases and 3 bases, in that order; junction bases with no gene match: 7. Germline values: CDR1 MNHEY, CDR2 SMNVEV (reference sequence). This CDR3 region has 14 residues. CDR3 sequence (DNA): TGTGCCAGCAGCCCCGCAGGGGGCGGCTACGAGCAGTACTTC. Translation: CASSPAGGGYEQYF.

This chain uses TRBV27 with TRBJ1-5; D may be TRBD1 (5 bases). Germline V gives CDR1 MNHEY, CDR2 SMNVEV (reference sequence). V lost 6 bases, J lost 2 bases, and 11 bases lay in between. CDR3 length equals 14 residues. CDR3 nucleotides: TGTGCCAGCAGGTGGGGGGACGGCAATCAGCCCCAGCATTTT. Its protein is CASRWGDGNQPQHF.

This clone was recorded only once. The V call is TRBV18, the J call TRBJ2-2; tentatively, D is TRBD2 (6 bases). CDR1 and CDR2 from the germline V gene are KGHSH and LQKENI. CDR3 length equals 15 residues. The germline V and J ends were trimmed by 3 bases and 10 bases, with 18 bases remaining between them. The CDR3 coding sequence is TGTGCCAGCTCACCCCGCGGGGCAGGGACGATGGAGCTGTTTTTT. Amino acid sequence: CASSPRGAGTMELFF.

This clone was counted once. One end of the junction is discordant with germline, which a read error may explain. The V gene is TRBV27, the J gene TRBJ2-7, with D uncertain. Germline CDR1 MNHEY, CDR2 SMNVEV (reference sequence). CDR3 length: 10 amino acids. The CDR3 bases are TGTGCCAGCAGTCCACCGGGCTTGGACTTC. This encodes CASSPPGLDF.

Sample share makes this clone large. The chain recombines TRBV25-1 with TRBJ2-3; perhaps TRBD2 as D (6 bases). Deletions cut 9 bases from V and 6 bases from J, with 10 bases between. Per the germline V gene, CDR1 is MGHDK and CDR2 is SYGVNS. The CDR3 covers 11 residues. The CDR3, as DNA: TGTGCCAGTACTGCGGGGGATACGCAGTATTTT. As protein: CASTAGDTQYF. The full variable domain, its missing parts supplied by reference TRBV25-1 and TRBJ2-3, is EADIYQTPRYLVIGTGKKITLECSQTMGHDKMYWYQQDPGMELHLIHYSYGVNSTEKGDLSSESTVSRIRTEHFPLTLESARPSHTSQYLCASTAGDTQYFGPGTRLTVL.

In its sample, this clone was seen once. V gene TRBV18 combines with J gene TRBJ2-3; possible D gene TRBD1, 7 bases. The V end was cut by 10 bases, the J end by 1 base, with 24 bases between. The CDR3 runs 17 residues. The germline gives CDR1 KGHSH, CDR2 LQKENI. The CDR3, as DNA: TGTGCCACCAGGGGGGCCCGCTCGATGGACGGCACAGATACGCAGTATTTT. It specifies CATRGARSMDGTDTQYF.